The source of this T cell receptor (beta chain) is a study of blood T cell repertoires in COVID-19. Overall study context: Samples taken during acute and convalescent COVID-19 were collected in the United States, Italy and Spain. In each case, the material was cDNA or gDNA derived from T cells, B-cell-depleted T cells, or PBMCs.

With V trimmed by 5 bases and J by 0 bases, 8 bases remained unmatched. Germline loops: CDR1 SGHTA, CDR2 FQGTGA. The length of the CDR3 is 16 residues. Under the authors' procedure: Amplified reference gene primers provided the basis for estimating nucleated cell counts. The data were produced by immunoSEQ multiplex PCR, yet TCRdb's version contains in-frame clones alone and is incomplete. Clone size and V and J calls were adopted from that table, with D and trimming inferred from the DNA. Of tens of thousands of clones in the sample, roughly 87% were seen once. The chain is built from TRBV7-3 and TRBJ2-3; 7 bases are a match to TRBD2. This clonotype was sampled from a man over 45 with active COVID-19. Source material: peripheral blood. CDR3 sequence: CASSAGLAASTDTQYF. CDR3 nucleotides: TGTGCCAGCAGCGCGGGGCTAGCGGCTAGCACAGATACGCAGTATTTT.